These 6 T cell receptor beta chains came from one sample sequenced in a study of preoperative IRX-2 immunotherapy in early breast cancer. Using immunoSEQ multiplex PCR, the repertoire was profiled, and TCRdb retains in-frame clones only, with some absent. The table includes 95,000 to 100,000 clones, 80% to 90% detected once. Treatment reported: preoperative locoregional IRX-2 cytokine immunotherapy. This material consisted of tumor tissue, taken after IRX-2 immunotherapy. The source is a human donor with breast cancer.

The chain is built from TRBV19 and TRBJ1-1; possible D gene TRBD1, 5 bases. The germline V gene has CDR1 LNHDA and CDR2 SQIVND (reference sequence). V was cut by 3 bases and J by 4 bases, with 18 bases left in between. The CDR3 is 16 residues long. The CDR3 loop reads CASSMISRRGGTEAFF. CDR3 nucleotide sequence: TGTGCCAGTAGTATGATTAGTAGGAGGGGCGGCACTGAAGCTTTCTTT.

V is TRBV28 and J is TRBJ2-7; TRBD2 agrees at 9 bases. The V gene end was trimmed by 5 bases and the J gene end by 3 bases; junction bases not matched to a gene: 8. The CDR3 has 15 amino acids. Germline V CDR1 and CDR2: MDHEN, SYDVKM. The CDR3 region is CASSPSGTSSYEQYF. CDR3 nucleotide sequence: TGTGCCAGCAGTCCTTCTGGGACTAGCAGCTACGAGCAGTACTTC.

The chain combines TRBV6-8 with TRBJ1-4; TRBD1 agrees at 7 bases. Per the germline V gene, CDR1 is MNHGY and CDR2 is SAAAGT. Trimming at V came to 5 bases and at J to 4 bases, leaving 4 bases not matched to a gene. The CDR3 sequence is 14 residues long. CDR3 loop: CASSDRAGNEKLFF. The CDR3 bases are TGTGCCAGCAGTGACAGGGCGGGTAATGAAAAACTGTTTTTT.

The chain carries TRBV14 and TRBJ2-7; D perhaps matches TRBD1 (6 bases). Germline V gene data show CDR1 as SGHDN and CDR2 as FVKESK. This CDR3 has 14 amino acids. The V gene lost 0 bases and the J gene lost 0 bases, with 6 bases spanning the gap. The CDR3 protein is CASSQEGASYEQYF. The DNA for the CDR3 is TGTGCCAGCAGCCAAGAGGGGGCCTCCTACGAGCAGTACTTC.

This sequence joins TRBV5-1 and TRBJ2-2, with D uncertain. The ends were cut back, 0 bases at V and 7 bases at J, with 10 bases in the middle. From germline, CDR1 is SGHRS and CDR2 YFSETQ. This CDR3 is 14 amino acids long. Here the CDR3 reads CASSLVLGFGELFF. DNA of the CDR3: TGCGCCAGCAGCTTGGTGTTGGGTTTCGGGGAGCTGTTTTTT.

The gene calls are TRBV28 and TRBJ1-4, with 8 positions matching TRBD1. Germline CDR1 and CDR2: MDHEN and SYDVKM. V trimming: 1 base; J trimming: 6 bases; junction bases outside the gene matches: 4. This CDR3 is 15 amino acids long. This CDR3 is CASSLLGQEDEKLFF. The DNA for the CDR3 is TGTGCCAGCAGTTTATTGGGACAGGAAGATGAAAAACTGTTTTTT.